Listed below are T cell receptor beta chains from one sample, sequenced in a study of blood T cell repertoires in COVID-19. Using immunoSEQ multiplex PCR, the repertoire was profiled, and TCRdb retains in-frame clones only, with some absent. This sample yields roughly 38,000 clones, of which 88% are seen a single time; around 10% belongs to the top ten. Sequencing used peripheral blood. The receptors stem from a woman aged 70-85 years with acute or convalescent COVID-19. The CDR3 runs from the conserved cysteine through the conserved F or W. The order of the fields is V gene, J gene, CDR3 protein.

>TRBV9|TRBJ1-2
CASSARNRQIIWGYTF
>TRBV29-1|TRBJ2-3
CSVIRGGTQYF
>TRBV19|TRBJ2-5
CASGGGGQETQYF
>TRBV30|TRBJ1-3
CAWEDWFSGNTIYF
>TRBV6-2/TRBV6-3|TRBJ1-5
CASSYSYRGNSPQHF
>TRBV30|TRBJ1-2
CAWNLSPTGGDGYTF
>TRBV4-1|TRBJ1-1
CASSWAGGTEAFF
>TRBV5-4|TRBJ2-2
CASSLWTGVNTGELFF
>TRBV29-1|TRBJ2-6
CSVEQGGSGANVLTF
>TRBV28|TRBJ1-5
CASSFSLGSPNQPQHF
>TRBV27|TRBJ2-3
CASTDRERTDTQYF
>TRBV29-1|TRBJ1-5
CSVQGANQPQHF
>TRBV3-1/TRBV3-2|TRBJ2-1
CASSQIGGLRRCGSYNEQFF
>TRBV6-5|TRBJ2-5
CASRPDREYETQYF
>TRBV6-2/TRBV6-3|TRBJ2-2
CASSYSLGGVNTGELFF
>TRBV18|TRBJ2-5
CASSTPNGGETQYF
>TRBV18|TRBJ2-3
CASSPGQYTDTQYF
>TRBV3-1/TRBV3-2|TRBJ2-4
CASSLSGAKNIQYF
>TRBV4-3|TRBJ2-3
CASSQDHGGFTDTQYF
>TRBV5-6|TRBJ1-2
CASSPNTGGGGYTF
>TRBV11-3|TRBJ1-4
CASSKPGTGGEKLFF
>TRBV18|TRBJ1-2
CASSQGQGDGYTF
>TRBV5-1|TRBJ2-1
CASRSGGGPNEQFF
>TRBV12-3/TRBV12-4|TRBJ1-1
CASSFSFLVRAFF
>TRBV7-6|TRBJ2-3
CASSRTSGEITDTQYF
>TRBV28|TRBJ2-5
CASSSPPGRTLVKTQYF
>TRBV5-6|TRBJ2-6
CASSFMGANVLTF
>TRBV4-2|TRBJ2-2
CASSLAGRDTGELFF
>TRBV5-1|TRBJ2-1
CASSSRVAGGSYNEQFF
>TRBV7-7|TRBJ1-4
CASSSGTGVEKLFF
>TRBV11-3|TRBJ2-5
CASSYRGETQYF
>TRBV2|TRBJ2-4
CASSAAEVQYF
>TRBV9|TRBJ1-5
CASSVGQATNQPQHF
>TRBV2|TRBJ1-2
CASSEGSPGSYGYTF
>TRBV5-1|TRBJ1-6
CASSLGQGNSPLHF
>TRBV7-2|TRBJ2-1
CASSLAGGFYNEQFF
>TRBV28|TRBJ2-1
CASSLSSGLAYYNEQFF